This entry features one TCR beta chain sequence. Clones were read by immunoSEQ multiplex PCR, and TCRdb kept only the in-frame ones, dropping some. The sample comprises nearly 40,000 clones, over 75% of which are singletons, and approximately 8.1% rests with the top ten. The record originates from a study of blood T cell repertoires in COVID-19. Per the germline V gene, CDR1 is SGHVS and CDR2 is FQNEAQ. There are 14 residues in the CDR3. V dropped 7 bases and J dropped 2 bases, with 9 bases sitting between them. This clonotype was sampled from a woman aged 70-85 years with acute or convalescent COVID-19. The sample was peripheral blood. V and J are TRBV7-8 and TRBJ2-6; possibly TRBD1 for D (6 bases). In nucleotides, the CDR3 is TGTGCCAGCAACAGGGAGACTGGGGCCAACGTCCTGACTTTC. This gives the protein CASNRETGANVLTF.